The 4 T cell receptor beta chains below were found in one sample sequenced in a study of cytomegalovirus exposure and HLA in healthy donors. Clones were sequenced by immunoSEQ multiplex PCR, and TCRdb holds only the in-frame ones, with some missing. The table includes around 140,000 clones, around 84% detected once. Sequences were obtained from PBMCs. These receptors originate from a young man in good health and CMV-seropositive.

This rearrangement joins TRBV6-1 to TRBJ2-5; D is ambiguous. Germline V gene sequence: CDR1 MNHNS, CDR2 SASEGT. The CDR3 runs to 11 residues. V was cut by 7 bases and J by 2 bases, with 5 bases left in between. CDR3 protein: CASTSQETQYF. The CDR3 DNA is TGTGCCAGCACTAGTCAAGAGACCCAGTACTTC.

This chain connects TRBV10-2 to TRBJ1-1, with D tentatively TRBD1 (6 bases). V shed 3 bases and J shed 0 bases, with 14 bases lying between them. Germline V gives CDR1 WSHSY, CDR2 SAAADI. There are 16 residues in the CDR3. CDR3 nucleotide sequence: TGCGCCAGCAGTGAAAGGGGCAGGGGCTTGAACACTGAAGCTTTCTTT. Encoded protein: CASSERGRGLNTEAFF.

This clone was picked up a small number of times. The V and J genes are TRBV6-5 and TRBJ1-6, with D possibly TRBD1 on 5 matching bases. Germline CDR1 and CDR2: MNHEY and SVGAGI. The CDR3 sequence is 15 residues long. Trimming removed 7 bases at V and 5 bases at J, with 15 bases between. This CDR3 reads CASTLGRGNNSPLHF. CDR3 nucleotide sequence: TGTGCCAGCACCCTGGGAAGGGGCAATAATTCACCCCTCCACTTT.

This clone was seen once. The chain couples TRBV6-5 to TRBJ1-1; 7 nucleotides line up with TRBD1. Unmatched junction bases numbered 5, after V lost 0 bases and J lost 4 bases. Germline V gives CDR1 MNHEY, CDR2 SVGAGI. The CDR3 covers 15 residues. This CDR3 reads CASSYSNRGRTEAFF. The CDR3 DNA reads TGTGCCAGCAGTTACTCCAACAGGGGTCGCACTGAAGCTTTCTTT.